Listed below are T cell receptor beta chains from one sample, sequenced in a study of blood T cells in healthy people across ages. TCRdb called the 5' RACE reads again in MiXCR, with one record for every CDR3 protein. The sample includes roughly 800,000 distinct CDR3 sequences, roughly 60% seen only once; the top ten take approximately 21%. Sequenced sample: blood. The origin of the receptors is a man aged 30 to 39 in good health. Both conserved end residues are part of each CDR3. D genes are given only for firm matches. Clone size is not always given. Where it is, it says once, few, many or a class for expanded clones.

V	J	size	D	DNA	CDR3
TRBV18	TRBJ2-7	once	.	TGTGCCAGCTCACCGTCGACCTCCTACGAGCAGTACTTC	CASSPSTSYEQYF
TRBV29-1	TRBJ2-7	.	.	TGCAGCGTTGAAGGAGGAGGAGGGTTCGGGTACGAGCAGTACTTC	CSVEGGGGFGYEQYF
TRBV27	TRBJ2-5	once	TRBD2	TGTGCCAGCAGTTTAGTAAGGACTAGCGGGAGCGAGACCCAGTACTTC	CASSLVRTSGSETQYF
TRBV5-1	TRBJ2-5	.	.	TGCGCCAGCAGCTTGGGGTCGGTCCAAGAGACCCAGTACTTC	CASSLGSVQETQYF
TRBV28	TRBJ2-7	.	TRBD1	TGTGCCAGCAGTTCAGGACAGGGCCTGCTTCGCGAGCAGTACTTC	CASSSGQGLLREQYF
TRBV20-1	TRBJ2-1	.	TRBD2	TGCAGTGCTACTCGACTAGCGGGAGGCCGGGGGAATGAGCAGTTCTTC	CSATRLAGGRGNEQFF
TRBV7-2	TRBJ2-5	few	TRBD2	TGTGCCAGCAGCTGGAAGACTAGCGCCGAGACCCAGTACTTC	CASSWKTSAETQYF
TRBV25-1	TRBJ1-4	.	TRBD1	TGTGCCAGCAGTGAAACTCCTGCGACAGGGGTTAATGAAAAACTGTTTTTT	CASSETPATGVNEKLFF
TRBV12-5	TRBJ2-7	.	.	TGTGCTAGTGCCATTAGGGTTTACGAGCAGTACTTC	CASAIRVYEQYF
TRBV20-1	TRBJ2-7	.	.	TGCAGTGCCTCGAGACATCCAACTACCTACGAGCAGTACTTC	CSASRHPTTYEQYF
TRBV6-2/TRBV6-3	TRBJ2-6	.	.	TGTGCCAGCAGCCAGAAACCGTCTGGGGCCAACGTCCTGACTTTC	CASSQKPSGANVLTF
TRBV20-1	TRBJ2-7	few	.	TGCAGTGCGTCGAAAATCCCACCCTACGAGCAGTACTTC	CSASKIPPYEQYF
TRBV7-9	TRBJ1-1	.	TRBD1	TGTGCCAGCAGTCACGACAGGGGCACTGAAGCTTTCTTT	CASSHDRGTEAFF
TRBV10-3	TRBJ2-7	.	.	TGTGCCATCAGTGGGGGCGTGGAGGGGGGCGAGCAGTACTTC	CAISGGVEGGEQYF
TRBV4-1	TRBJ2-7	.	.	TGCGCCAGCAGCCAAGCGCCCGGACAGGGAGGGAACGAGCAGTACTTC	CASSQAPGQGGNEQYF
TRBV20-1	TRBJ2-7	.	TRBD2	TGCAGTGCTAGAGTCCTAGCGGGGTCATACGAGCAGTACTTC	CSARVLAGSYEQYF